These 16 T cell receptor beta chains originate from one sample sequenced in a study of multiple sclerosis patients with progressive multifocal leukoencephalopathy. TCRdb keeps only in-frame clones here, not all; method: immunoSEQ multiplex PCR. The sample records about 30,000 clones, more than 85% being singletons. Time point of the sample: time of PML onset. The sequences come from PBMCs, collected from a patient treated with natalizumab. Source of these receptors: a human donor with progressive multifocal leukoencephalopathy.

The chain is built from TRBV2 and TRBJ1-4; the D gene is possibly TRBD1 (5 bases). The ends were cut back, 5 bases at V and 8 bases at J, with 18 bases in the middle. The length of the CDR3 is 15 residues. CDR1 and CDR2 from the germline V gene are SNHLY and FYNNEI. CDR3 region: CASSSRDGPGEKLFF. The CDR3 DNA follows: TGTGCCAGCAGTAGTCGGGACGGTCCGGGGGAAAAACTGTTTTTT.

This clone turned up a few times. One end of the junction does not line up with germline, which may come from a read error. Other DNA sequences in the same sample also yield this CDR3. This chain links TRBV15 with TRBJ1-2; a weak D match, TRBD1 (5 bases). From germline, CDR1 is LNHNV and CDR2 YYDKDF (reference sequence). The CDR3 is 12 residues long. DNA for the CDR3: TGTGCCACCAGCAGAGATGGTGGGACGGCTCAATTC. As protein: CATSRDGGTAQF.

This chain connects TRBV27 to TRBJ1-5, with 12 bases matching TRBD1. Germline V lookup: CDR1 MNHEY, CDR2 SMNVEV (reference sequence). The CDR3 has 15 amino acids. Germline trimming cut 5 bases from V and 5 bases from J; bases unmatched to any gene: 4. The CDR3 nucleotides read TGTGCCAGCAGTCCGGGACAGGGGGCCTATCAGCCCCAGCATTTT. As protein: CASSPGQGAYQPQHF.

V is TRBV15 and J is TRBJ2-5; 9 nucleotides match TRBD1. The germline V gene encodes CDR1 LNHNV and CDR2 YYDKDF (reference sequence). This CDR3 has 15 amino acids. V gave up 0 bases and J gave up 3 bases; unmatched junction bases: 2. Written as DNA, the CDR3 is TGTGCCACCAGCAGAGATGGGGACAGGGAAGAGACCCAGTACTTC. Translating it yields CATSRDGDREETQYF.

V gene TRBV7-2 combines with J gene TRBJ2-3; the match to TRBD2 covers 9 bases. V lost 0 bases and J lost 0; bases outside the gene matches: 4. CDR1 and CDR2 (germline): SGHTA, FQGNSA. The CDR3 runs 17 residues. DNA for the CDR3: TGTGCCAGCAGCTTAGCGGCGGGAGGGGGGAGCACAGATACGCAGTATTTT. Protein product: CASSLAAGGGSTDTQYF.

The chain couples TRBV7-2 to TRBJ2-7; TRBD1 agrees at 7 bases. Trimming removed 1 base from V and 6 bases from J; junction bases left unmatched: 9. This CDR3 is 15 amino acids long. Looked up from germline, CDR1 is SGHTA and CDR2 is FQGNSA. CDR3 protein: CASSLVRQGGGEQYF. Here the CDR3 DNA reads TGTGCCAGCAGCTTAGTCCGACAGGGTGGCGGCGAGCAGTACTTC.

This clone was seen a few times. The J gene is TRBJ1-3, the V gene TRBV4-1; D is possibly TRBD1 (6 bases). This CDR3 spans 16 amino acids. CDR1 and CDR2 from the germline V gene are MGHRA and YSYEKL. Between the trimmed V and J ends, which lost 4 bases and 1 base, there was a span of 14 bases. The CDR3 DNA is TGCGCCAGCAGCCTGGGGGGCAGCTATTCTGGAAACACCATATATTTT. Translation: CASSLGGSYSGNTIYF.

This clone was counted once. The chain uses TRBV5-6 and TRBJ1-5; tentative D call: TRBD1 (6 bases). CDR3 size: 14 residues. Germline V gene sequence: CDR1 SGHDT, CDR2 YYEEEE. V lost 1 base and J 6 bases, leaving 11 bases between the germline ends. The CDR3 here is CASSLSGGGQPQHF. The CDR3 DNA sequence: TGTGCCAGCAGCTTGTCGGGGGGCGGTCAGCCCCAGCATTTT.

This clone was recorded a few times. V usage is TRBV10-3 and J usage is TRBJ2-5; perhaps TRBD2 as D (7 bases). CDR1 and CDR2 (germline): ENHRY, SYGVKD. The CDR3 runs to 15 residues. The V end lost 6 bases, the J end lost 3 bases, and 17 bases lay between the germline ends. CDR3 protein: CAIRRGGPEEETQYF. The CDR3 DNA is TGTGCCATCAGGAGGGGGGGGCCAGAGGAAGAGACCCAGTACTTC.

CDR3 residues: CSVGTRLARPEKLFF. The CDR3 DNA reads as TGCAGCGTTGGTACGAGGCTTGCCCGCCCCGAAAAACTGTTTTTT. The chain combines TRBV29-1 with TRBJ1-4, with unresolved D. Germline lookup yields CDR1 SQVTM and CDR2 ANQGSEA. The CDR3 contains 15 residues. The V gene lost 4 bases and the J gene lost 8 bases, with 20 bases spanning the gap.

The chain links TRBV14 to TRBJ1-2, with D possibly TRBD1 on 5 matching bases. V was clipped by 3 bases and J by 5 bases, with 13 bases between them. The CDR3 contains 14 residues. Germline values: CDR1 SGHDN, CDR2 FVKESK. The DNA of the CDR3 is TGTGCCAGCAGCCACTACGACAGATTTTATGGCTACACCTTC. Translated: CASSHYDRFYGYTF.

The chain couples TRBV9 to TRBJ1-5; D not certain. The germline V gene has CDR1 SGDLS and CDR2 YYNGEE. Trimming took off 0 bases at V and 0 bases at J, with 7 bases between the two ends. This CDR3 region has 15 residues. CDR3 DNA: TGTGCCAGCAGCGTAGCAGGAGATAGCAATCAGCCCCAGCATTTT. Translating gives CASSVAGDSNQPQHF.

The rearrangement joins TRBV19 to TRBJ2-1, with 9 nucleotides matching TRBD2. J lost 4 bases, V lost 4 bases, and 5 bases had no gene match. Per germline, CDR1 LNHDA and CDR2 SQIVND (reference sequence). CDR3 length equals 15 residues. This chain's CDR3 is CASSTTSGVYNEQFF. As DNA, the CDR3 is TGTGCCAGTAGTACGACTAGCGGAGTTTACAATGAGCAGTTCTTC.

V is TRBV27 and J is TRBJ2-2; 10 nucleotides agree with TRBD2. The CDR3 totals 18 residues. Trimming took 3 bases from V and 6 from J; bases not matched to a gene: 13. CDR1 is MNHEY, CDR2 SMNVEV, per germline (reference sequence). The DNA for the CDR3 is TGTGCCAGCAGTTTCCGGCTAGCGGGGGCTACCCCCCCCGGGGAGCTGTTTTTT. It codes for CASSFRLAGATPPGELFF.

CDR3 coding DNA: TGCGCCAGCAGCTCATGGGGCAATGAGCAGTTCTTC. This codes for CASSSWGNEQFF. The chain links TRBV5-1 to TRBJ2-1; no clear D gene. Germline lookup yields CDR1 SGHRS and CDR2 YFSETQ. The CDR3 spans 12 residues. V dropped 3 bases and J dropped 6 bases, with 7 bases sitting between them. Drawing the rest from reference TRBV5-1 and TRBJ2-1, the complete variable domain is KAGVTQTPRYLIKTRGQQVTLSCSPISGHRSVSWYQQTPGQGLQFLFEYFSETQRNKGNFPGRFSGRQFSNSRSEMNVSTLELGDSALYLCASSSWGNEQFFGPGTRLTVL.

V and J are TRBV5-4 and TRBJ1-6, with D uncertain. Trimming removed 4 bases from V and 7 bases from J, with 15 bases in between. Germline V gene data show CDR1 as SGHNT and CDR2 as YYREEE (reference sequence). The CDR3 length is 15 residues. The CDR3 bases are TGTGCCAGCAGCGGAGGTCAGACGGGGAATTCACCCCTCCACTTT. It yields the protein CASSGGQTGNSPLHF.